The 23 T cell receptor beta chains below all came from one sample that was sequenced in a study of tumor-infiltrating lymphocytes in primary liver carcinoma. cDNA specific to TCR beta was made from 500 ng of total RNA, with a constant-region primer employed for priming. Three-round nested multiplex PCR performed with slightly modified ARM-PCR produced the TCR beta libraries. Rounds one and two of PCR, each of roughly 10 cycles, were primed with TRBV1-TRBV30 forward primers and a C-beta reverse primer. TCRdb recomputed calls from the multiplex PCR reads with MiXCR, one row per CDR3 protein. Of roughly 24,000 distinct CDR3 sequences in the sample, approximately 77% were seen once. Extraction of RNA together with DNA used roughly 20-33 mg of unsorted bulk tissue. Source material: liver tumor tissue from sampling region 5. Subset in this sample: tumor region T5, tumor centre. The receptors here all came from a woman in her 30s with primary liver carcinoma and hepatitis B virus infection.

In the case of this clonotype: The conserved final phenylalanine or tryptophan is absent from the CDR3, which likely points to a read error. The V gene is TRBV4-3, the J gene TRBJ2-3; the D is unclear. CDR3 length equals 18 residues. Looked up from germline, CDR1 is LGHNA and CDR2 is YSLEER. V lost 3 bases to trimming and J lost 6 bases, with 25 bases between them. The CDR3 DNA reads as TGCGCCAGCAGCCAGTCGGTGTGGCTGGGTGACCCCGATGATACGCAGTATTCT. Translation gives CASSQSVWLGDPDDTQYS.

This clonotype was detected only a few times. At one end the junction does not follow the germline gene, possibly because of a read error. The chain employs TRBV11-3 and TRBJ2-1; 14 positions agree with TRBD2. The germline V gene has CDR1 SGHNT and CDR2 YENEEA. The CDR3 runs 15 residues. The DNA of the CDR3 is TGTGCCAGCAGTCGACTAGCGGGGGGGGGGTATGAGCAATCCTTC. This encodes CASSRLAGGGYEQSF.

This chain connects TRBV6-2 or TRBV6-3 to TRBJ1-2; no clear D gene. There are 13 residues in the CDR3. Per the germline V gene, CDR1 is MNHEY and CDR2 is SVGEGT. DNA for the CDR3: TGTGTCGGCAGTCCTGACGACATTGGTGGCTACACCTTC. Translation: CVGSPDDIGGYTF.

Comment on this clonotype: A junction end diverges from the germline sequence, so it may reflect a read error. The CDR3 protein is CTSSVAHSSTEAFF. DNA for the CDR3: TGTACCAGCAGCGTAGCCCACTCGAGCACTGAAGCTTTCTTT. This sequence joins TRBV9 and TRBJ1-1; no clear D gene. CDR3 size: 14 residues. Germline assignment: CDR1 SGDLS and CDR2 YYNGEE.

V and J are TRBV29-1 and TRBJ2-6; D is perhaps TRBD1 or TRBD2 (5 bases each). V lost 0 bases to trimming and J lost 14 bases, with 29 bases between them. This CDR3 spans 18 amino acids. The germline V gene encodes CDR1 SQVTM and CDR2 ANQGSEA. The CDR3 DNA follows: TGCAGCGTTGAAGATCAACGTCAGGAGGCAGGTGGGGCTAACATCCTGACTTTC. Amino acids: CSVEDQRQEAGGANILTF.

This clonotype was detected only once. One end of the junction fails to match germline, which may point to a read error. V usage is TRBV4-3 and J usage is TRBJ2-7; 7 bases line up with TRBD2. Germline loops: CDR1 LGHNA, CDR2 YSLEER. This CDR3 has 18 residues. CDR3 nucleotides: TGCGCCAGCAGTCAAGCTATGACGGGGGGTCACATTAGTTACGAGCAGTACTTC. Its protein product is CASSQAMTGGHISYEQYF.

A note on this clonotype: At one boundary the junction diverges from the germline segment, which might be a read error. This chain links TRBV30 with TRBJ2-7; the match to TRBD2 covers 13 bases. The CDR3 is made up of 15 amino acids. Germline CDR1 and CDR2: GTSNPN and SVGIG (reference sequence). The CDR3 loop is CAWRGLAGMSYEHYF. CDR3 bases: TGTGCCTGGAGGGGACTAGCGGGGATGTCCTACGAGCACTACTTC.

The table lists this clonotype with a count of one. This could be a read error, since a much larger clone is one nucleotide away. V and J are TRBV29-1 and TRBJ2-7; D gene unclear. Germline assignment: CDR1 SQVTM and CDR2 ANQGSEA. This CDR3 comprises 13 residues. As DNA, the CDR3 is TGCAGCATTGAAAGCAGTAGCTCCTACGAGCAGTACTTC. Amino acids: CSIESSSSYEQYF.

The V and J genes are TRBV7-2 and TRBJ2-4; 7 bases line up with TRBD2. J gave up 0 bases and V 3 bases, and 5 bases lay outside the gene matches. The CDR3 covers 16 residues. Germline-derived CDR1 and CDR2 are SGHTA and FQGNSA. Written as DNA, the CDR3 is TGTGCCAGCAGCTTCTCTAGCGGTCTAGCCAAAAACATTCAGTACTTC. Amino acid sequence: CASSFSSGLAKNIQYF.

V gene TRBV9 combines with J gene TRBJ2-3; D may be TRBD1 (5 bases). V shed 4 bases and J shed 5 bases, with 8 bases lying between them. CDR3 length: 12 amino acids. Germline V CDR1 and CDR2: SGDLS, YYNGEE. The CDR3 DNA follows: TGTGCCAGCAGCATAGGGGAAGATACGCAGTATTTT. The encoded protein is CASSIGEDTQYF.

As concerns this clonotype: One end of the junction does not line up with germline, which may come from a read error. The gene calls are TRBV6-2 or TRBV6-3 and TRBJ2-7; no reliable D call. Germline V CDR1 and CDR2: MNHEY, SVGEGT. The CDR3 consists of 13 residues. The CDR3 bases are TGTGCCAGCAGTTACCAGGATCGGGCCCCAGGATGCTTC. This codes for CASSYQDRAPGCF.

CDR3: CASWRDEISGANVLTF. The DNA for the CDR3 is TGTGCCAGCTGGCGGGACGAAATCTCTGGGGCCAACGTCCTGACTTTC. The rearrangement joins TRBV28 to TRBJ2-6; weak D call: TRBD2 (6 bases). The germline V gene encodes CDR1 MDHEN and CDR2 SYDVKM. With 8 bases removed from V and 0 bases from J, the gap between germline ends came to 14 bases. The CDR3 consists of 16 residues.

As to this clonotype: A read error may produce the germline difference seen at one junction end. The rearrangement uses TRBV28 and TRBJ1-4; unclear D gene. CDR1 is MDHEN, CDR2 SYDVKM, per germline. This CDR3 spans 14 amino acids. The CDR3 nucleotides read TGTGCCAGCAGCTCGGGTACAACTAATGAAAAACTGCTTTTT. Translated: CASSSGTTNEKLLF.

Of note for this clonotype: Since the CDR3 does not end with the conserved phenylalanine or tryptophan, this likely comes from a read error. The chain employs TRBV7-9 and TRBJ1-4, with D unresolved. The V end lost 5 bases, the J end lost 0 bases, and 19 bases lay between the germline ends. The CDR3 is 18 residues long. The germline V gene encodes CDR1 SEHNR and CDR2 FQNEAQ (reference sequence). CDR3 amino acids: CASSPYGGLSATNEKLFL. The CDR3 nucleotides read TGTGCCAGCAGCCCATACGGAGGGCTGAGTGCAACTAATGAAAAACTGTTTTTA.

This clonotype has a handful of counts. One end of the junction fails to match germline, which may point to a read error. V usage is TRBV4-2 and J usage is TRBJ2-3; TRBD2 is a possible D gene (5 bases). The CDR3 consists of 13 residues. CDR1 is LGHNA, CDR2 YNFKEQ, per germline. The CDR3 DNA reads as TGTACCAGCAGCCAGGACCCGGGGGATACGCAGTATTTT. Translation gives CTSSQDPGDTQYF.

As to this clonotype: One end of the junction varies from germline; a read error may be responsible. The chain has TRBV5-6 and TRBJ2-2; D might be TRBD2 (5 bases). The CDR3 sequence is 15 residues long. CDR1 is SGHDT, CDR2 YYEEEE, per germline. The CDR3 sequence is CACILAPRVTGKLFF. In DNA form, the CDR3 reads TGTGCCTGCATCTTGGCACCCAGAGTCACCGGGAAGCTGTTTTTC. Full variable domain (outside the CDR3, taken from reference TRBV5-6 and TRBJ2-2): DAGVTQSPTHLIKTRGQQVTLRCSPKSGHDTVSWYQQALGQGPQFIFQYYEEEERQRGNFPDRFSGHQFPNYSSELNVNALLLGDSALYLCACILAPRVTGKLFFGEGSRLTVL.

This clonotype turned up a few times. The CDR3 DNA sequence: TGTGCCATCAGTGAGAAGAAAGAGACCCAGTACTTC. Translating it yields CAISEKKETQYF. The J gene is TRBJ2-5, the V gene TRBV10-3; D gene uncertain. V lost 2 bases to trimming and J lost 3 bases, with 4 bases between them. The CDR3 has 12 residues. Looked up from germline, CDR1 is ENHRY and CDR2 is SYGVKD.

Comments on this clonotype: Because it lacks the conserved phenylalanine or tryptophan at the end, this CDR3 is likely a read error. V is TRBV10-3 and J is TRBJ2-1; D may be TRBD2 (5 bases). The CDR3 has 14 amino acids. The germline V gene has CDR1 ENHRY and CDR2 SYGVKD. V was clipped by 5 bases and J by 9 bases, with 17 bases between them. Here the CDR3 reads CAISPTATRGEQFS. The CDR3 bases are TGTGCCATCAGTCCCACGGCCACCCGGGGTGAGCAGTTCTCC.

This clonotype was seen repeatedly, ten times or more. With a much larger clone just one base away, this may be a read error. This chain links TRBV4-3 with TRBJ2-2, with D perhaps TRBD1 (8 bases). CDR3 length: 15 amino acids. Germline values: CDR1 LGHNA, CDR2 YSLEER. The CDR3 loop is CANSHLQGGGGELFF. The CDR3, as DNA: TGCGCCAACAGCCACCTACAGGGGGGGGGCGGGGAGCTGTTTTTT.

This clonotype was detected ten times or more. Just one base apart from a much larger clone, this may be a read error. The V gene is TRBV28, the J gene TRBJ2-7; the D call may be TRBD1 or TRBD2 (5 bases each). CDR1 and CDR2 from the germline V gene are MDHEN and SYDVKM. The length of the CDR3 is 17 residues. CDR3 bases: TGTGCCAGCAGTCTTGGCCCGGGGCAGTCGAGCTCCTACGGGCAGTACTTC. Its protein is CASSLGPGQSSSYGQYF.

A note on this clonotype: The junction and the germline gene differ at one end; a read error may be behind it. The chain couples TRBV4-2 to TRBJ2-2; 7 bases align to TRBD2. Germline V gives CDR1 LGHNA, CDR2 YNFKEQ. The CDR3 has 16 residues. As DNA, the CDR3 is TGTGCCAGTAGCCAAGATGTGGGGGAGGGCGTCAGGGAGCTGCTTTTT. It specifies CASSQDVGEGVRELLF.

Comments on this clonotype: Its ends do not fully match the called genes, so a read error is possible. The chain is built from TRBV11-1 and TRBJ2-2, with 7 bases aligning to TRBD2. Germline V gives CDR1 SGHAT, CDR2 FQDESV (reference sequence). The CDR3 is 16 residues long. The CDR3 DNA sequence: TGTGTCAGCAGCAGGGTTATGGCGGGAGTGTCCGACGAGCTGTTTTTT. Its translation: CVSSRVMAGVSDELFF.

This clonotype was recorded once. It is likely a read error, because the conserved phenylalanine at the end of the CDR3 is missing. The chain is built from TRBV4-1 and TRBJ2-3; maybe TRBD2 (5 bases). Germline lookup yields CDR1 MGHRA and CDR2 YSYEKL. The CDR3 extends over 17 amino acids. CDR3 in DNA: TGCACCAGTAGCCAAGTCGTAACTACCAGCGGCGTAGATACGCAGTATTTG. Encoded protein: CTSSQVVTTSGVDTQYL.